The rows below give T cell receptor beta chains drawn from one sample of a study of blood T cell repertoires in COVID-19. TCRdb's table, derived via immunoSEQ multiplex PCR, lists solely in-frame clones and lacks some. The table records about 260,000 clones, 80% to 95% of them present only once. Source material: peripheral blood. These receptors were obtained from a person aged 18 to 30 with COVID-19, enrolled during active disease. Both conserved end residues are part of each CDR3. The D gene is left open where the match is weak. Size is omitted from some rows. Given values are once, few, many or a class for expanded clones.

>-|TRBV18|-|TRBJ2-7
CASSLDRNSYEQYF
TGTGCCAGCTCCCTCGACAGGAACTCCTACGAGCAGTACTTC
>-|TRBV25-1|TRBD1|TRBJ1-5
CASSGDRADQPQHF
TGTGCCAGCAGTGGGGACAGGGCAGATCAGCCCCAGCATTTT
>-|TRBV27|-|TRBJ2-1
CASSSPDSSYNEQFF
TGTGCCAGCAGTTCCCCAGACAGCTCCTACAATGAGCAGTTCTTC
>-|TRBV7-8|TRBD1|TRBJ2-3
CASSSTGGRGDTQYF
TGTGCCAGCAGTTCGACAGGGGGGCGAGGAGATACGCAGTATTTT
>-|TRBV19|TRBD1|TRBJ2-7
CASSTGAGGLYEQYF
TGTGCCAGTAGTACTGGGGCAGGGGGCCTCTACGAGCAGTACTTC
>few|TRBV5-1|-|TRBJ2-1
CASSFESTRYNEQFF
TGCGCCAGCAGCTTTGAATCGACTCGATACAATGAGCAGTTCTTC
>-|TRBV19|-|TRBJ2-1
CASSTDVGNEQFF
TGTGCCAGTAGTACAGACGTCGGCAATGAGCAGTTCTTC
>-|TRBV2|TRBD1|TRBJ1-1
CASSTTGGTEAFF
TGTGCCAGCAGTACCACAGGGGGTACTGAAGCTTTCTTT
>-|TRBV10-3|TRBD2|TRBJ2-5
CASNIAGGEETQYF
TGTGCCAGCAATATAGCGGGAGGGGAAGAGACCCAGTACTTC
>-|TRBV12-5|-|TRBJ2-7
CASGYRDEYEQYF
TGTGCTAGTGGTTACAGGGACGAATACGAGCAGTACTTC
>-|TRBV19|TRBD2|TRBJ2-1
CASSIGTSGYNEQFF
TGTGCCAGTAGTATAGGGACTAGCGGATACAATGAGCAGTTCTTC
>-|TRBV27|-|TRBJ2-3
CASTSVETLDTQYF
TGTGCCAGCACGTCCGTGGAGACCTTAGATACGCAGTATTTT
>-|TRBV27|TRBD1|TRBJ2-3
CASGTGGYSDTQYF
TGTGCCAGCGGGACAGGGGGTTATTCAGATACGCAGTATTTT
>-|TRBV7-2|-|TRBJ1-1
CASSLVHRNTEAFF
TGTGCCAGCAGCTTAGTTCACAGAAACACTGAAGCTTTCTTT
>-|TRBV11-2|-|TRBJ1-4
CASSFPGGRVEKLFF
TGTGCCAGCAGCTTTCCGGGGGGGCGCGTGGAAAAACTGTTTTTT
>-|TRBV28|-|TRBJ2-3
CASSLNLGGSTDTQYF
TGTGCCAGCAGTTTAAACCTGGGGGGAAGCACAGATACGCAGTATTTT
>-|TRBV19|-|TRBJ2-2
CASGLRPIGAGELFF
TGTGCCAGCGGACTACGTCCGATAGGAGCCGGGGAGCTGTTTTTT
>once|TRBV15|-|TRBJ1-2
CATSSTGYGYTF
TGTGCCACCAGCAGCACAGGGTATGGCTACACCTTC
>-|TRBV7-2|TRBD2|TRBJ2-7
CASTLGLASSYEQYF
TGTGCCAGCACCTTGGGACTAGCTAGCTCCTACGAGCAGTACTTC
>-|TRBV10-2|-|TRBJ2-7
CASSEVSAYEQYF
TGCGCCAGCAGTGAGGTCAGTGCCTACGAGCAGTACTTC
>-|TRBV28|-|TRBJ2-1
CASSRLLIAREQFF
TGTGCCAGCAGTCGACTCCTCATAGCTCGCGAGCAGTTCTTC
>-|TRBV27|-|TRBJ1-5
CASSPSAGNQPQHF
TGTGCCAGCAGTCCGAGCGCAGGGAATCAGCCCCAGCATTTT
>-|TRBV28|TRBD1|TRBJ2-4
CASSRPGTDKNIQYF
TGTGCCAGCAGTCGGCCCGGGACAGACAAAAACATTCAGTACTTC
>-|TRBV3-1/TRBV3-2|TRBD2|TRBJ2-7
CASSPLAGDYEQYF
TGTGCCAGCAGCCCACTAGCGGGAGACTACGAGCAGTACTTC
>-|TRBV6-5|TRBD1|TRBJ2-7
CASRAGQGPYEQYF
TGTGCCAGCAGGGCAGGACAGGGCCCCTACGAGCAGTACTTC
>-|TRBV4-1|TRBD1|TRBJ2-6
CASSQKQGALGANVLTF
TGCGCCAGCAGCCAAAAACAGGGGGCGCTGGGGGCCAACGTCCTGACTTTC
>-|TRBV27|TRBD2|TRBJ2-1
CASKSLSGRYIEQFF
TGTGCCAGCAAGAGTCTGAGCGGGAGATACATTGAGCAGTTCTTC
>-|TRBV7-8|-|TRBJ2-5
CASSRLGGDETQYF
TGTGCCAGCAGCCGACTAGGAGGGGATGAGACCCAGTACTTC
>-|TRBV18|TRBD1|TRBJ1-1
CASSSKGAVGTEAFF
TGTGCCAGCTCATCAAAGGGGGCGGTGGGCACTGAAGCTTTCTTT
>-|TRBV25-1|-|TRBJ2-5
CASSGRAQETQYF
TGTGCCAGCAGTGGCAGGGCCCAAGAGACCCAGTACTTC
>many|TRBV4-1|-|TRBJ2-7
CASSQDATGVGYEQYF
TGCGCCAGCAGCCAAGATGCGACGGGAGTTGGGTACGAGCAGTACTTC
>-|TRBV24-1|-|TRBJ2-2
CATSEPTSNTGELFF
TGTGCCACCAGTGAGCCGACTTCGAACACCGGGGAGCTGTTTTTT
>-|TRBV10-3|TRBD2|TRBJ2-7
CAISDMPSGTYEQYF
TGTGCCATCAGTGACATGCCTAGCGGGACCTACGAGCAGTACTTC
>-|TRBV7-2|TRBD2|TRBJ2-3
CASSLGGGLAGDTQYF
TGTGCCAGCAGCTTAGGGGGCGGACTAGCTGGAGATACGCAGTATTTT
>-|TRBV7-2|TRBD1|TRBJ1-2
CASSWTGGQGASGYTF
TGTGCCAGCAGCTGGACAGGAGGACAGGGGGCGTCTGGCTACACCTTC
>-|TRBV6-5|TRBD1|TRBJ2-5
CASSPIPGGYETQYF
TGTGCCAGCAGCCCGATCCCAGGGGGCTATGAGACCCAGTACTTC
>-|TRBV5-4|-|TRBJ1-2
CASSADRFYGYTF
TGTGCCAGCAGCGCCGACAGGTTCTATGGCTACACCTTC
>-|TRBV12-5|TRBD2|TRBJ2-2
CASGLKLAGNTGELFF
TGTGCTAGTGGTTTGAAACTAGCGGGAAACACCGGGGAGCTGTTTTTT
>-|TRBV2|-|TRBJ1-5
CASSEASRGYGPQHF
TGTGCCAGCAGTGAAGCGTCAAGGGGGTATGGACCCCAGCATTTT
>-|TRBV9|-|TRBJ1-1
CASSSPGPLVSFF
TGTGCCAGCAGCAGTCCGGGTCCCCTGGTGTCTTTCTTT
>-|TRBV11-2|TRBD1|TRBJ2-2
CASSRDRGGELFF
TGTGCCAGCAGCCGCGACAGGGGCGGGGAGCTGTTTTTT
>-|TRBV9|TRBD2|TRBJ2-7
CASSASGRVYEQYF
TGTGCCAGCAGCGCTAGCGGGAGGGTCTACGAGCAGTACTTC
>-|TRBV7-9|TRBD1|TRBJ1-1
CASSATGGTEAFF
TGTGCCAGCAGCGCTACAGGGGGCACTGAAGCTTTCTTT
>-|TRBV24-1|-|TRBJ1-4
CATQGVNEKLFF
TGTGCCACCCAGGGTGTTAATGAAAAACTGTTTTTT
>-|TRBV2|-|TRBJ2-5
CASSEYTTGSETQYF
TGTGCCAGCAGTGAATATACTACAGGGAGTGAGACCCAGTACTTC
>once|TRBV5-6|-|TRBJ1-6
CASSQGLQNSPLHF
TGTGCCAGCAGCCAGGGACTGCAGAATTCACCCCTCCACTTT
>-|TRBV19|TRBD1|TRBJ1-4
CASRNTGGGGEKLFF
TGTGCCAGTAGGAATACAGGGGGCGGTGGTGAAAAACTGTTTTTT
>once|TRBV6-5|TRBD1|TRBJ1-5
CASSRDRGNQPQHF
TGTGCCAGCAGCCGTGACAGGGGCAATCAGCCCCAGCATTTT
>-|TRBV2|-|TRBJ2-4
CASSRQGVSGMNIQYF
TGTGCCAGCAGTAGACAGGGGGTTAGCGGGATGAACATTCAGTACTTC
>-|TRBV12-5|-|TRBJ2-5
CASGHGQFQETQYF
TGTGCTAGTGGCCACGGACAGTTCCAAGAGACCCAGTACTTC
>once|TRBV6-4|-|TRBJ2-5
CASSDSNLPSSVQYF
TGTGCCAGCAGTGACTCGAATCTCCCTTCCAGTGTCCAGTACTTC
>-|TRBV2|TRBD1|TRBJ2-7
CASSVLPGQGGGITTYEQYF
TGTGCCAGCAGCGTACTCCCGGGACAGGGAGGGGGAATAACGACCTACGAGCAGTACTTC
>-|TRBV24-1|-|TRBJ2-5
CATSDASTFGGETQYF
TGTGCCACCAGTGATGCGAGCACATTTGGCGGGGAGACCCAGTACTTC
>-|TRBV5-4|-|TRBJ2-5
CATTGTRVSTQYF
TGTGCCACCACCGGGACAAGGGTATCGACCCAGTACTTC
>-|TRBV5-1|-|TRBJ2-1
CASSLFAGEQFF
TGCGCCAGCAGCTTGTTCGCGGGAGAGCAGTTCTTC